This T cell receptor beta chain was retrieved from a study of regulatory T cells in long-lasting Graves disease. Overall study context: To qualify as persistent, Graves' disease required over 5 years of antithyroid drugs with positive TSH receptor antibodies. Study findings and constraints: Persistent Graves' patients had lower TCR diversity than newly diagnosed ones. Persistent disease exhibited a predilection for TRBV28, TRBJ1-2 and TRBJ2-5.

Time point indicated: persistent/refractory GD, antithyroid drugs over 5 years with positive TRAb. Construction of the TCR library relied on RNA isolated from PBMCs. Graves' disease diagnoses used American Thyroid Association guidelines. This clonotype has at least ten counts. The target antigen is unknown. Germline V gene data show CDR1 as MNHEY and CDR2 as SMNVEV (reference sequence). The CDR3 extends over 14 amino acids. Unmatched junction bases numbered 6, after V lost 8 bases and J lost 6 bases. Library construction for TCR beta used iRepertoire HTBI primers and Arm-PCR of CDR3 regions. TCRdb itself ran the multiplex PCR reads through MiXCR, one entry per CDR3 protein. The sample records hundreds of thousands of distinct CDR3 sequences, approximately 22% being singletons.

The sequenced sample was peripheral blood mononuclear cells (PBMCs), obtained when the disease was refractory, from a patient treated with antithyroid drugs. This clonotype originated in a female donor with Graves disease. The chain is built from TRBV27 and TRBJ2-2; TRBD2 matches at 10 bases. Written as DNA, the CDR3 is TGTGCCAGCGGAAGCGGGAGGGAGCCCGGGGAGCTGTTTTTT. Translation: CASGSGREPGELFF.